One sample yielded the 8 T cell receptor beta chains listed below, sequenced in a study of human T cells and chemical hapten exposure. Time point specified: pre-sensitization, week 0. The treatment is: therapeutic diphenylcyclopropenone sensitization with weekly scalp DPC. TCRdb ran MiXCR on the RACE reads and lists one entry per CDR3 protein. The sample holds around 330,000 distinct CDR3 sequences, around 5.5% seen once. Sequenced material: whole blood, taken in connection with sensitization to the hapten diphenylcyclopropenone (DPC). These receptors came from a woman aged 18-29 years with alopecia areata. Some clones in this sample may be carry-over from other donors' samples.

The table lists this clonotype with a few counts. The gene calls are TRBV10-3 and TRBJ2-3; 13 nucleotides agree with TRBD2. In germline, CDR1 is ENHRY, CDR2 SYGVKD. After removal of 6 bases from V and 8 bases from J, the junction contained 14 bases not matched to a gene. The CDR3 is made up of 17 amino acids. DNA for the CDR3: TGTGCCATCAGAAGGACTAGCGGGGGCTTAAACTCCGGTACGCAGTATTTT. Translating gives CAIRRTSGGLNSGTQYF.

This sequence joins TRBV20-1 and TRBJ1-5; 7 nucleotides align to TRBD1. The CDR3 runs 16 residues. Germline V CDR1 and CDR2: DFQATT, SNEGSKA (reference sequence). The V segment lost 5 bases and the J segment 5 bases; nucleotides outside the gene matches: 15. The CDR3, as DNA: TGCAGTGCTCCTGCTCGAGAGGGGGCCGAGTATCAGCCCCAGCATTTT. Its translation: CSAPAREGAEYQPQHF.

This clonotype has a handful of counts. The chain employs TRBV5-1 and TRBJ1-2; 7 bases fit TRBD1. This CDR3 region has 15 residues. V was clipped by 2 bases and J by 1 base; unmatched bases: 5. Germline V lookup: CDR1 SGHRS, CDR2 YFSETQ. The CDR3 here is CASSFSAGGNYGYTF. The DNA for the CDR3 is TGCGCCAGCAGCTTTTCAGCAGGGGGTAACTATGGCTACACCTTC.

This clonotype appeared many times. The chain employs TRBV4-1 and TRBJ1-6; 8 bases fit TRBD1. The V segment lost 4 bases and the J segment 7 bases; nucleotides outside the gene matches: 12. The CDR3 consists of 17 residues. Germline V CDR1 and CDR2: MGHRA, YSYEKL. The CDR3 loop reads CASSPTLPQGANSPLHF. CDR3 in DNA: TGCGCCAGCAGCCCTACCCTACCCCAGGGGGCGAATTCACCCCTCCACTTT.

V and J are TRBV12-3 or TRBV12-4 and TRBJ1-2, with D perhaps matching TRBD1 (6 bases). This CDR3 is built from 15 residues. The V gene lost 6 bases and the J gene lost 8 bases, with 22 bases spanning the gap. Here the CDR3 DNA reads TGTGCCAGCAGCCAACAACGACGGGGGCGAGAAGGCTACACCTTC. This encodes CASSQQRRGREGYTF.

This clonotype was detected a few times. This chain links TRBV9 with TRBJ2-5; D is possibly TRBD1 (5 bases). This CDR3 is built from 15 residues. Trimming took 0 bases from V and 2 from J, leaving 11 bases between them. Looked up from germline, CDR1 is SGDLS and CDR2 is YYNGEE. Here the CDR3 reads CASSVASGLQETQYF. DNA of the CDR3: TGTGCCAGCAGCGTAGCATCAGGGCTACAAGAGACCCAGTACTTC.

This clonotype was recorded many times. This chain uses TRBV12-3 or TRBV12-4 with TRBJ2-1; the D gene could be TRBD1 or TRBD2 (6 bases each). CDR3 length: 15 residues. The V and J ends lost 5 bases and 6 bases respectively, with 17 bases between them. CDR3 coding DNA: TGTGCCAGCAGTCTACTGCCGGGGGCGGGCAATGAGCAGTTCTTC. Its translation: CASSLLPGAGNEQFF.

The V gene is TRBV14, the J gene TRBJ1-1; D is perhaps TRBD1 (5 bases). This CDR3 region has 14 residues. V was pared by 1 base and J by 4 bases, with 10 bases between. Germline assignment: CDR1 SGHDN and CDR2 FVKESK. In DNA, the CDR3 is TGTGCCAGCAGCCAAGTCTGGGGGTCCACTGAAGCTTTCTTT. Its protein product is CASSQVWGSTEAFF.